This T cell receptor beta chain was retrieved from a study of blood T cell repertoires in COVID-19. Study summary: In each case, the material was cDNA or gDNA derived from T cells, B-cell-depleted T cells, or PBMCs.

How the authors handled the data: Nucleated cell counts were estimated from reference gene primer amplification. Clones were sequenced by immunoSEQ multiplex PCR, and TCRdb holds only the in-frame ones, with some missing. V, J and clone size were drawn from that table, and D and trimming were deduced from the DNA. The table lists about 220,000 clones, roughly 85% of them singletons. With 1 base removed from V and 1 base from J, the gap between germline ends came to 7 bases. The CDR3 runs to 15 residues. The germline CDR1 and CDR2 sequences are SEHNR and FQNEAQ (reference sequence). Input material: peripheral blood. This receptor was taken from an older woman with COVID-19, enrolled during active disease. The J gene is TRBJ2-2, the V gene TRBV7-9; TRBD2 might be the D (5 bases). Here the CDR3 reads CASSLVGVNTGELFF. The DNA of the CDR3 is TGTGCCAGCAGCTTAGTCGGGGTGAACACCGGGGAGCTGTTTTTT.